A selection of T cell receptor beta chains follows, all from one sample in a study of Ad26.COV2.S vaccination and SARS-CoV-2 variants. The data were produced by immunoSEQ multiplex PCR, yet TCRdb's version contains in-frame clones alone and is incomplete. The repertoire holds around 300,000 clones, with 90% as singletons. This material consisted of peripheral blood, taken in a trial of Ad26.COV2.S vaccine versus placebo. The source of these receptors is a person between 18 and 59 years old who received the Ad26.COV2.S COVID-19 vaccine or a placebo. The CDR3 runs from the conserved cysteine through the conserved F or W. The D gene is left open where the match is weak. Not all rows give a size; the values are once, few, many and, for expanded clones, a class.

v_gene	abundance	d_gene	j_gene	len	CDR3aa	CDR3nt
TRBV10-3	-	-	TRBJ1-1	12	CAISLQGRAAFF	TGTGCCATCAGTTTACAGGGACGGGCAGCTTTCTTT
TRBV6-5	-	-	TRBJ1-1	14	CASKEGFMNTEAFF	TGTGCCAGCAAGGAGGGATTTATGAACACTGAAGCTTTCTTT
TRBV19	-	-	TRBJ2-1	13	CASGTRSYNEQFF	TGTGCCAGTGGGACTCGATCTTACAATGAGCAGTTCTTC
TRBV4-1	-	-	TRBJ2-5	20	CASSQNPPLDPRGPQETQYF	TGCGCCAGCAGCCAAAATCCACCTCTGGATCCCCGGGGGCCCCAAGAGACCCAGTACTTC
TRBV27	-	TRBD2	TRBJ2-5	15	CASSPSGLAKETQYF	TGTGCCAGCAGTCCCTCGGGACTAGCTAAAGAGACCCAGTACTTC
TRBV6-4	-	-	TRBJ1-6	13	CASSDSESSPLHF	TGTGCCAGCAGTGACTCCGAGAGTTCACCCCTCCACTTT
TRBV30	-	-	TRBJ1-1	14	CAWTLCPGNTEAFF	TGTGCCTGGACCCTTTGCCCAGGAAACACTGAAGCTTTCTTT
TRBV3-1/TRBV3-2	-	-	TRBJ2-1	12	CASSQSRVEQFF	TGTGCCAGCAGCCAGTCACGGGTTGAGCAGTTCTTC
TRBV29-1	-	-	TRBJ1-1	12	CSVEVANTEAFF	TGCAGCGTTGAAGTGGCGAACACTGAAGCTTTCTTT
TRBV30	-	-	TRBJ1-5	16	CAPGTFRGPFYQPQHF	TGTGCCCCTGGGACTTTCCGGGGGCCTTTTTATCAGCCCCAGCATTTT
TRBV27	once	-	TRBJ2-7	14	CASSLSSGTYEQYF	TGTGCCAGCAGTTTATCGAGTGGTACCTACGAGCAGTACTTC
TRBV3-1/TRBV3-2	-	TRBD1	TRBJ1-6	15	CASSQPQGQNSPLHF	TGTGCCAGCAGCCAACCACAGGGGCAGAATTCACCCCTCCACTTT
TRBV6-5	-	-	TRBJ1-2	13	CASSPVRSYGYTF	TGTGCCAGCAGTCCGGTCCGGAGCTATGGCTACACCTTC
TRBV30	-	-	TRBJ2-1	15	CAWSFGLSSYNEQFF	TGTGCCTGGAGTTTCGGTCTTAGCTCCTACAATGAGCAGTTCTTC
TRBV7-2	-	TRBD2	TRBJ2-4	13	CASSVGLGNIQYF	TGTGCCAGCAGCGTAGGACTAGGGAACATTCAGTACTTC
TRBV27	-	TRBD2	TRBJ2-3	16	CASSLKPSGRADTQYF	TGTGCCAGCAGTTTAAAGCCTAGCGGGAGAGCAGATACGCAGTATTTT
TRBV5-1	-	-	TRBJ2-3	12	CASSDRSDTQYF	TGCGCCAGCAGCGACCGGTCAGATACGCAGTATTTT
TRBV7-3	-	TRBD2	TRBJ2-1	16	CASSLMASGVYNEQFF	TGTGCCAGCAGCTTAATGGCTAGCGGGGTATACAATGAGCAGTTCTTC
TRBV11-3	-	-	TRBJ2-1	16	CASSLAGPSSYNEQFF	TGTGCCAGCAGCTTAGCGGGGCCCAGCTCCTACAATGAGCAGTTCTTC
TRBV7-6	-	-	TRBJ2-3	15	CASSLSTVSTDTQYF	TGTGCCAGCAGCTTAAGTACAGTCTCCACAGATACGCAGTATTTT
TRBV10-3	-	-	TRBJ2-3	15	CAISDYGQSTDTQYF	TGTGCCATCAGTGACTATGGACAGAGCACAGATACGCAGTATTTT
TRBV18	-	-	TRBJ1-2	15	CASSPSDGSNYGYTF	TGTGCCAGCTCACCAAGTGACGGGTCGAACTATGGCTACACCTTC
TRBV3-1/TRBV3-2	once	-	TRBJ2-1	16	CASSQRSGTSYNEQFF	TGTGCCAGCAGCCAACGGTCCGGCACAAGCTACAATGAGCAGTTCTTC
TRBV4-3	-	-	TRBJ1-6	16	CASSQVMAWSNSPLHF	TGCGCCAGCAGCCAAGTCATGGCCTGGAGTAATTCACCCCTCCACTTT
TRBV18	-	-	TRBJ1-3	14	CASSPGTSGNTIYF	TGTGCCAGCTCACCCGGTACCTCTGGAAACACCATATATTTT
TRBV19	-	-	TRBJ2-7	14	CASSAGTATYEQYF	TGTGCCAGTAGTGCCGGGACGGCAACCTACGAGCAGTACTTC
TRBV6-2/TRBV6-3	once	TRBD1	TRBJ1-2	15	CASSYKVDRVDGYTF	TGTGCCAGCAGTTACAAGGTCGACAGGGTAGACGGCTACACCTTC
TRBV27	-	-	TRBJ2-3	14	CASSYLADTDTQYF	TGTGCCAGCAGTTACTTAGCGGACACAGATACGCAGTATTTT
TRBV7-2	-	-	TRBJ2-1	14	CASSLVAPGDEQFF	TGTGCCAGCAGCTTAGTAGCCCCCGGCGATGAGCAGTTCTTC
TRBV11-3	-	-	TRBJ2-3	15	CASSLARGRTDTQYF	TGTGCCAGCAGCTTAGCTAGGGGTCGCACAGATACGCAGTATTTT
TRBV3-1/TRBV3-2	-	-	TRBJ1-1	20	CASSQVGWGWGAIENTEAFF	TGTGCCAGCAGCCAGGTTGGGTGGGGTTGGGGAGCAATTGAGAACACTGAAGCTTTCTTT
TRBV11-2	-	TRBD2	TRBJ2-1	17	CASSLLTSGIFYNEQFF	TGTGCCAGCAGCTTACTGACTAGCGGGATTTTCTACAATGAGCAGTTCTTC
TRBV7-9	once	-	TRBJ2-3	16	CASSLFAVGFTDTQYF	TGTGCCAGCAGCTTATTCGCAGTGGGGTTCACAGATACGCAGTATTTT
TRBV30	-	-	TRBJ1-1	13	CAWRYPGSTEAFF	TGTGCCTGGAGGTATCCGGGGAGCACTGAAGCTTTCTTT
TRBV5-1	-	TRBD1	TRBJ2-2	16	CASSPPGQGNTGELFF	TGCGCCAGCAGCCCACCGGGACAGGGGAACACCGGGGAGCTGTTTTTT
TRBV6-6	-	-	TRBJ1-1	17	CASSPPRLLTERAEAFF	TGTGCCAGCAGTCCCCCGCGGCTCCTGACTGAGCGGGCTGAAGCTTTCTTT
TRBV11-3	-	TRBD2	TRBJ2-5	14	CASRTSGQGETQYF	TGTGCCAGCAGGACTAGCGGGCAAGGAGAGACCCAGTACTTC
TRBV7-8	-	-	TRBJ2-7	12	CASSPYEPEQYF	TGTGCCAGCAGCCCTTATGAACCCGAGCAGTACTTC
TRBV20-1	-	-	TRBJ2-3	10	CSVSEDTQYF	TGCAGTGTTAGCGAGGATACGCAGTATTTT
TRBV6-2/TRBV6-3	-	TRBD1	TRBJ2-7	16	CASSYGGQGRTYEQYF	TGTGCCAGCAGTTACGGGGGACAGGGAAGAACCTACGAGCAGTACTTC
TRBV10-3	-	-	TRBJ1-1	13	CAMSESRNTEAFF	TGTGCCATGTCCGAGTCCAGGAACACTGAAGCTTTCTTT
TRBV7-9	once	-	TRBJ2-5	17	CASSGVNSGAGTETQYF	TGTGCCAGCAGCGGAGTTAATTCGGGGGCAGGGACAGAGACCCAGTACTTC
TRBV29-1	-	-	TRBJ1-4	14	CSVGYYVESEKLFF	TGCAGCGTTGGGTATTATGTGGAAAGTGAAAAACTGTTTTTT
TRBV2	-	-	TRBJ2-7	11	CASRDSYEQYF	TGTGCCAGCAGAGACAGCTACGAGCAGTACTTC
TRBV5-4	-	TRBD2	TRBJ2-7	16	CASSLEVSGGAYEQYF	TGTGCCAGCAGCTTGGAGGTTAGCGGGGGGGCCTACGAGCAGTACTTC
TRBV7-9	once	-	TRBJ1-6	15	CASSFKGGLNSPLHF	TGTGCCAGCAGCTTTAAAGGGGGTCTCAATTCACCCCTCCACTTT
TRBV19	-	TRBD1	TRBJ1-5	15	CASSTRTGGYQPQHF	TGTGCCAGTAGTACTAGGACAGGTGGGTATCAGCCCCAGCATTTT
TRBV29-1	-	-	TRBJ1-1	14	CSAWGGTSNTEAFF	TGCAGCGCCTGGGGGGGGACAAGTAACACTGAAGCTTTCTTT
TRBV21-1	-	-	TRBJ2-2	18	CASRNGGGGRANTGELFF	TGTGCCAGCCGAAATGGAGGCGGCGGGAGGGCGAACACCGGGGAGCTGTTTTTT
TRBV7-3	-	-	TRBJ2-1	18	CASSLYPPIELDRNEQFF	TGTGCCAGCAGCTTATACCCCCCTATCGAGTTGGATCGCAATGAGCAGTTCTTC
TRBV11-1	few	-	TRBJ2-1	14	CASTGVGSGNEQFF	TGTGCCAGCACAGGGGTTGGGAGTGGGAATGAGCAGTTCTTC
TRBV5-1	-	-	TRBJ1-2	11	CASSLGQGYTF	TGCGCCAGCAGCTTGGGGCAGGGCTACACCTTC
TRBV28	-	-	TRBJ2-1	11	CASRIYLDQFF	TGTGCCAGCAGAATCTATCTTGACCAGTTCTTC
TRBV18	-	-	TRBJ1-1	14	CASSPSGRGTEAFF	TGTGCCAGCTCACCTTCGGGGAGGGGAACTGAAGCTTTCTTT
TRBV6-2/TRBV6-3	once	TRBD1	TRBJ2-1	17	CASSFGEPGQGDGEQFF	TGTGCCAGCAGTTTTGGGGAGCCGGGACAGGGGGACGGTGAGCAGTTCTTC
TRBV7-2	-	-	TRBJ1-1	14	CASSLDFIETEAFF	TGTGCCAGCAGCTTAGACTTTATCGAGACTGAAGCTTTCTTT
TRBV24-1	-	TRBD1	TRBJ2-3	16	CATSDSGGGNTDTQYF	TGTGCCACCAGTGACTCAGGGGGCGGGAACACAGATACGCAGTATTTT